This is a list of T cell receptor beta chains from one sample in a study of cytomegalovirus exposure and HLA in healthy donors. The protocol was immunoSEQ multiplex PCR, while the TCRdb copy is restricted to in-frame clones and leaves out a portion. The sample yields 300,000 or so clones, 80% to 90% seen once. The sample consisted of PBMCs. The source is a middle-aged woman in good health and CMV-seropositive. Each CDR3 is given with its conserved first and last residue. Fields, in order: D gene, V gene, clone size, J gene, CDR3 DNA, CDR3 protein. A D gene is named only where the DNA matches it firmly. For some rows the clone size is stated as once, few or many, or as a class when expanded; others skip it.

.	TRBV5-1	.	TRBJ2-5	TGCGCCAGCAAAGGAGACAGGCTACAAGAGACCCAGTACTTC	CASKGDRLQETQYF
.	TRBV4-2	.	TRBJ2-7	TGTGCCAGCAGCCAAGATGGGACAATCGACGCCTACGAGCAGTACTTC	CASSQDGTIDAYEQYF
.	TRBV28	.	TRBJ1-6	TGTGCCAGCATTCTCGGCGGGACCCTTAATTCACCCCTCCACTTT	CASILGGTLNSPLHF
TRBD2	TRBV7-2	.	TRBJ2-1	TGTGCCAGCAGCCCGACTAGCGGGAAATACAATGAGCAGTTCTTC	CASSPTSGKYNEQFF
.	TRBV5-1	few	TRBJ2-1	TGCGCCAGCAGCTTGTCTTCCAATGAGCAGTTCTTC	CASSLSSNEQFF
TRBD2	TRBV9	.	TRBJ2-1	TGTGCCAGCAGCGTAGCCCGGGAGGTCTCCTACAATGAGCAGTTCTTC	CASSVAREVSYNEQFF
.	TRBV29-1	.	TRBJ2-6	TGCAGCTCCTGGGACTCTGGGGCCAACGGCCTGACTTTC	CSSWDSGANGLTF
.	TRBV11-2	.	TRBJ1-5	TGTGCCAGCAGCTTAATCCGCCGACTTTTT	CASSLIRRLF
.	TRBV6-6	few	TRBJ2-2	TGTGCCAGCAGTCCCTCCCAGGGTGTGGGGGAGCTGTTTTTT	CASSPSQGVGELFF
TRBD2	TRBV5-6	.	TRBJ2-1	TGTGCCAGCAGCTGGGGGACTAGCGCCTCCTACAATGAGCAGTTCTTC	CASSWGTSASYNEQFF
.	TRBV9	.	TRBJ2-5	TGTGCCAGCAGCGTGGCAGCGGGCCAAGAGACCCAGTACTTC	CASSVAAGQETQYF
.	TRBV4-1	.	TRBJ1-1	TGCGCCAGCAGCCAGGGAGAGGACAGGAACACTGAAGCTTTCTTT	CASSQGEDRNTEAFF
TRBD2	TRBV6-6	.	TRBJ2-1	TGTGCCAGCAATATTTTCGGACTAGCGGGAACCAATGAGCAGTTCTTC	CASNIFGLAGTNEQFF
TRBD1	TRBV5-1	once	TRBJ2-5	TGCGCCAGCAGCTTTGGGACAGGGGGGTTCTTGGAGACCCAGTACTTC	CASSFGTGGFLETQYF
.	TRBV7-6	.	TRBJ2-2	TGTGCCAGCAGCTTAGGGAGAGGGATCACCGGGGAGCTGTTTTTT	CASSLGRGITGELFF
.	TRBV4-1	.	TRBJ2-7	TGCGCCAGCAGCCAAGAAAGCGCTTTTTCATACGAGCAGTACTTC	CASSQESAFSYEQYF
.	TRBV7-2	once	TRBJ2-1	TGTGCCAGCAGCTTCCGCACAGGTAACGACAATGAGCAGTTCTTC	CASSFRTGNDNEQFF
.	TRBV28	once	TRBJ1-6	TGTGCCGTGGACAGCTCCTATAATTCACCCCTCCACTTT	CAVDSSYNSPLHF
TRBD1	TRBV19	.	TRBJ2-5	TGTGCCAGTAGCCGCCCCTGGGGGGGACAGGGTTCGGGGACCCAGTACTTC	CASSRPWGGQGSGTQYF
TRBD2	TRBV29-1	.	TRBJ2-2	TGCAGCGTTGCATACTCGGGGAGGGGATTTGCGAACACCGGGGAGCTGTTTTTT	CSVAYSGRGFANTGELFF
.	TRBV10-3	once	TRBJ1-2	TGTGCCATCAGTGATGGATGGGAGTTCGCTTCCACCTTC	CAISDGWEFASTF
TRBD1	TRBV5-1	.	TRBJ1-1	TGCGCCAGCAGCTTCGGACAGGGGGCCCTGAACACTGAAGCTTTCTTT	CASSFGQGALNTEAFF